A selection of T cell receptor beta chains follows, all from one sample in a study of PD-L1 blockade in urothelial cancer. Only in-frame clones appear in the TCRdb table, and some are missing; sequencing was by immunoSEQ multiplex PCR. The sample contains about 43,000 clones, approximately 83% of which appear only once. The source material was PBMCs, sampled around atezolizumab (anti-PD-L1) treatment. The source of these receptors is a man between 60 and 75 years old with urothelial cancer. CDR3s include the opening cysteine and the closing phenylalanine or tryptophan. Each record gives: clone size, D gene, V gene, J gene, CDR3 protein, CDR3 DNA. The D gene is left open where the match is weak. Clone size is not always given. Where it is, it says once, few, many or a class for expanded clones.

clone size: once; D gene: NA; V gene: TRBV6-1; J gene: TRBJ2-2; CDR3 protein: CASSEALHGYTGELFF; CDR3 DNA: TGTGCCAGCAGTGAAGCGCTTCACGGGTACACCGGGGAGCTGTTTTTT
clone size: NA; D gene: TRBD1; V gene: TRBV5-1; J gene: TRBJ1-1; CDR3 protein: CASSFTTGAHTEAFF; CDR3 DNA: TGCGCCAGCAGCTTTACGACAGGGGCACACACTGAAGCTTTCTTT
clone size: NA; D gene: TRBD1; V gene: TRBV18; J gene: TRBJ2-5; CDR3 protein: CASSLRGQGGQETQYF; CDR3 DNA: TGTGCCAGCTCACTACGCGGACAGGGAGGACAAGAGACCCAGTACTTC
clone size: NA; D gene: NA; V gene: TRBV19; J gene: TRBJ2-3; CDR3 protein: CASSMAGNTDTQYF; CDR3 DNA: TGTGCCAGTTCCATGGCAGGGAACACAGATACGCAGTATTTT
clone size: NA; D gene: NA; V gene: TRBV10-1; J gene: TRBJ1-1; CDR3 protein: CASRKEMNTEAFF; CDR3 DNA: TGCGCCAGCAGGAAGGAGATGAACACTGAAGCTTTCTTT
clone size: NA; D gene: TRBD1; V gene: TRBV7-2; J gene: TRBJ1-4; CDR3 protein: CASGQGGGEKLFF; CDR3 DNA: TGTGCCAGCGGACAGGGAGGGGGAGAAAAACTGTTTTTT
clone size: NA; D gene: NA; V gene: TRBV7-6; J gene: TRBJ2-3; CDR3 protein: CASSLSGGTDTQYF; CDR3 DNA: TGTGCCAGCAGCTTAAGCGGCGGCACAGATACGCAGTATTTT
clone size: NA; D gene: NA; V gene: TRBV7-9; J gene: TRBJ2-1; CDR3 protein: CASSLSAGEQFF; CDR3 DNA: TGTGCCAGCAGCTTATCGGCGGGGGAGCAGTTCTTC
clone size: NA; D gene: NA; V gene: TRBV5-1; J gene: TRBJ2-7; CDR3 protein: CASSLGTGLTPYEQYF; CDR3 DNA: TGCGCCAGCAGCTTGGGTACAGGGCTCACCCCCTACGAGCAGTACTTC
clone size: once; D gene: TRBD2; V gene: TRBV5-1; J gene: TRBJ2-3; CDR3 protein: CASSSGLAGGSTDTQYF; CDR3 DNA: TGCGCCAGCAGCTCGGGACTAGCGGGGGGTAGCACAGATACGCAGTATTTT
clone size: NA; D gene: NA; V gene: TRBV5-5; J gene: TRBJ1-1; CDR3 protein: CASSLVQVNTEAFF; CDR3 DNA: TGTGCCAGCAGCTTGGTACAGGTGAACACTGAAGCTTTCTTT
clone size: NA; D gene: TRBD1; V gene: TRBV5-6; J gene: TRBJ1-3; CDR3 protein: CASSLERGLGNTIYF; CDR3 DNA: TGTGCCAGCAGCTTGGAAAGGGGGCTAGGAAACACCATATATTTT
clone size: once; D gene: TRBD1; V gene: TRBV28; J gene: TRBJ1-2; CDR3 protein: CASSLDRWGTGGLPNYGYTF; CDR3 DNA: TGTGCCAGCAGTTTAGATCGTTGGGGGACAGGGGGCCTTCCGAACTATGGCTACACCTTC
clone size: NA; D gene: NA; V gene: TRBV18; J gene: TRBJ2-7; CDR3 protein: CASSPTTDSYEQYF; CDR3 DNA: TGTGCCAGCTCACCAACCACGGACAGCTACGAGCAGTACTTC
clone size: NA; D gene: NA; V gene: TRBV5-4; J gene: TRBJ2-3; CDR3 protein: CASSVTSGTDTQYF; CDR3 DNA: TGTGCCAGCAGCGTCACCTCAGGGACAGATACGCAGTATTTT
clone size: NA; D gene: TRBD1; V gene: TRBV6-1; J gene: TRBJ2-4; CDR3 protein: CATTPETGFLDIQYF; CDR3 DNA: TGTGCCACCACACCCGAGACAGGGTTTTTGGACATTCAGTACTTC
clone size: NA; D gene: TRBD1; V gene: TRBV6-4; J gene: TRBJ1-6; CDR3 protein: CASSQTGTGNSPLHF; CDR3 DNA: TGTGCCAGCAGTCAGACCGGGACAGGCAATTCACCCCTCCACTTT
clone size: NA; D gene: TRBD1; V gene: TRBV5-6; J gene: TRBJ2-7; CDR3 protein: CASSFGQGLEQYF; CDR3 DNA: TGTGCCAGCAGCTTTGGACAGGGCCTCGAGCAGTACTTC
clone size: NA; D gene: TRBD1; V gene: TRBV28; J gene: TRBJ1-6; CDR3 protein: CASSSWTGAYNSPLHF; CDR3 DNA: TGTGCCAGCAGTTCATGGACAGGGGCCTATAATTCACCCCTCCACTTT
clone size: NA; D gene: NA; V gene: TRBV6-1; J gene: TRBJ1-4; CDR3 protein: CASSDPRPQYNEKLFF; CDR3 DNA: TGTGCCAGCAGTGACCCGCGCCCCCAATATAATGAAAAACTGTTTTTT
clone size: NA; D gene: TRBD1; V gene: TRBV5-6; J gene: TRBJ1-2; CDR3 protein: CASSFLPGTGNGYTF; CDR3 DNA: TGTGCCAGCAGCTTCCTGCCCGGGACAGGGAATGGCTACACCTTC
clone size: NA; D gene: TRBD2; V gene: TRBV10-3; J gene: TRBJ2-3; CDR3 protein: CAIRRLAGALDTQYF; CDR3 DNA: TGTGCCATCAGGCGACTAGCGGGGGCTCTAGATACGCAGTATTTT
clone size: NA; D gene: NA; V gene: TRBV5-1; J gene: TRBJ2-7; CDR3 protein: CASSFGVDEQYF; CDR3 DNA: TGCGCCAGCAGCTTCGGGGTTGACGAGCAGTACTTC
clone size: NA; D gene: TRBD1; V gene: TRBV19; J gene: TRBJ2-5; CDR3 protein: CASRRQGAAQETQYF; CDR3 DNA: TGTGCCAGTAGGCGACAGGGGGCCGCCCAAGAGACCCAGTACTTC
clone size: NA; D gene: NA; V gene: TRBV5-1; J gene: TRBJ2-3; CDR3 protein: CASSLSRVDTQYF; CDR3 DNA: TGCGCCAGCAGCTTGTCCAGGGTAGATACGCAGTATTTT
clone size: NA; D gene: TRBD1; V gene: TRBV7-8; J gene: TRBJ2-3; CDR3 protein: CASSWDDRGSGSDTQYF; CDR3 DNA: TGTGCCAGCAGCTGGGACGACAGGGGAAGCGGCTCAGATACGCAGTATTTT
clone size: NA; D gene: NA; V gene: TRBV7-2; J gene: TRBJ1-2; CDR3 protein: CASSSTGEGRGYTF; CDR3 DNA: TGTGCCAGCAGCTCAACAGGAGAAGGAAGGGGCTACACCTTC
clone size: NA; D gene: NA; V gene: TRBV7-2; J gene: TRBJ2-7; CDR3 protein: CASSADAGAGEQYF; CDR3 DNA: TGTGCCAGCAGCGCAGATGCGGGGGCGGGGGAGCAGTACTTC
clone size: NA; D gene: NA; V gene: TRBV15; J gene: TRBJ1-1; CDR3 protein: CATSRGQRNTEAFF; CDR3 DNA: TGTGCCACCAGCAGAGGACAGAGGAACACTGAAGCTTTCTTT
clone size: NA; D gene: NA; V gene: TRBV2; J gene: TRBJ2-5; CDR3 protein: CASSVEGEETQYF; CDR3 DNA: TGTGCCAGCAGTGTAGAGGGAGAAGAGACCCAGTACTTC
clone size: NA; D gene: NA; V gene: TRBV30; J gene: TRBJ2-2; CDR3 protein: CAWIPLNTGELFF; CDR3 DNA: TGTGCCTGGATTCCCTTGAACACCGGGGAGCTGTTTTTT
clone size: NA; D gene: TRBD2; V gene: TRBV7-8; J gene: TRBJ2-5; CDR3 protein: CASSLGGLLETQYF; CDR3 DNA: TGTGCCAGCAGCTTAGGGGGACTATTAGAGACCCAGTACTTC
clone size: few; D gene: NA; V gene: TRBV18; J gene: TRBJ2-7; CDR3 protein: CASSPSSYEQYF; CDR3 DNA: TGTGCCAGCTCACCGAGCTCCTACGAGCAGTACTTC
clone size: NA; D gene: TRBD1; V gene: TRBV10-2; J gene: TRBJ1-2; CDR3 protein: CATGTGGRRLGYGYTF; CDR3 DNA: TGCGCCACCGGGACAGGGGGCCGACGTTTAGGGTATGGCTACACCTTC
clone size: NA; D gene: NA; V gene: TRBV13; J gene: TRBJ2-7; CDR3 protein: CASSLGSSYEQYF; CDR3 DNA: TGTGCCAGCAGCTTAGGATCTTCCTACGAGCAGTACTTC
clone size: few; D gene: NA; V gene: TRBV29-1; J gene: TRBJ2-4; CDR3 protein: CSGTEGSDIQYF; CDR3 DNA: TGCAGCGGGACCGAGGGTAGCGACATTCAGTACTTC
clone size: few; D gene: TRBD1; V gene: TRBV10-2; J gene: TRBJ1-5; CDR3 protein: CASSQTGDQPQHF; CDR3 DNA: TGCGCCAGCAGCCAAACAGGGGATCAGCCCCAGCATTTT
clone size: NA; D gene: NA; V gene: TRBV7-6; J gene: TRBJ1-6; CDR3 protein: CASSSSGGGSPLHF; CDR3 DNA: TGTGCCAGCAGCTCTAGCGGGGGCGGCTCACCCCTCCACTTT
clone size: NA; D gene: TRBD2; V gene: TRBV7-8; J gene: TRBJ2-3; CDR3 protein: CASSLFLGGVGDTQYF; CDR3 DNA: TGTGCCAGCAGCTTGTTCCTCGGGGGGGTTGGAGATACGCAGTATTTT
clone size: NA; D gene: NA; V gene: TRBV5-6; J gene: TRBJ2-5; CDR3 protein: CASSLGPRYQETQYF; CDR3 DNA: TGTGCCAGCAGCTTAGGCCCTAGGTACCAAGAGACCCAGTACTTC
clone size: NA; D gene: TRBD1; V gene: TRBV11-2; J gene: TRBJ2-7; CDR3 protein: CASSRTGQLYEQYF; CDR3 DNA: TGTGCCAGCAGTCGTACGGGACAGCTCTACGAGCAGTACTTC